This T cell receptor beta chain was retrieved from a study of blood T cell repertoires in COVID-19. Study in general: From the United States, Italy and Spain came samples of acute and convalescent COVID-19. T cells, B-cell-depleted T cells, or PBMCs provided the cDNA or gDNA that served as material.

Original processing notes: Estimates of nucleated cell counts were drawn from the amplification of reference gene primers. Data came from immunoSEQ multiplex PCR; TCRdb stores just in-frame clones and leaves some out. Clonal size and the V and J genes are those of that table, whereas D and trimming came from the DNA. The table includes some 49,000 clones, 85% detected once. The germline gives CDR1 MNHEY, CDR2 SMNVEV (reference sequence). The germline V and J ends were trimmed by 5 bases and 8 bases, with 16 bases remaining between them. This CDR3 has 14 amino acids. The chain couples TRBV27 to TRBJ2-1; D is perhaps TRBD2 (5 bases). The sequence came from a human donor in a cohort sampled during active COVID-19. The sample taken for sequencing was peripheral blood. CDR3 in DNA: TGTGCCAGCAGTCTCTGGACTGTCTTGGATGAGCAGTTCTTC. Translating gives CASSLWTVLDEQFF.